The T cell receptor beta chain under discussion was sequenced for a study of glioma-infiltrating T cells after dendritic cell vaccination. As for time point: after dendritic cell vaccination, including at tumor progression/relapse. No glioblastoma patient carried an isocitrate dehydrogenase mutation. CDR1 is GTSNPN, CDR2 SVGIG, per germline (reference sequence). This CDR3 region has 13 residues. Trimming pared 3 bases from V and 2 bases from J, leaving 10 bases between. Only in-frame clones appear in the TCRdb table, and some are missing; sequencing was by immunoSEQ multiplex PCR. The sample comprises 99,000 or so clones, approximately 80% of which are singletons, and 5% to 7% rests with the top ten. This clone has just one count.

The starting material was blood, obtained after dendritic cell vaccination. V is TRBV30 and J is TRBJ2-5, with a possible D match to TRBD1 (5 bases). The origin of this receptor is a human donor with glioblastoma. CDR3 sequence: CAWRLTVQETQYF. CDR3 nucleotides: TGTGCCTGGAGACTGACAGTACAAGAGACCCAGTACTTC.